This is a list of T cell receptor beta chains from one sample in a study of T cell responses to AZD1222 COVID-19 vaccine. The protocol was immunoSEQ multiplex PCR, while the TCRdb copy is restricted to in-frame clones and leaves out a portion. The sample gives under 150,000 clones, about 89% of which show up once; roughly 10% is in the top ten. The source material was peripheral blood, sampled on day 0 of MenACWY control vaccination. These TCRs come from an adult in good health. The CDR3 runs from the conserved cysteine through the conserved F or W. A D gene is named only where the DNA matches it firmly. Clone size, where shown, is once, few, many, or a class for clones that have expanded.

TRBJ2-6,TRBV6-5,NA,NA,TGTGCCAGCAGAGAGCGCTCTGGGGCCAACGTCCTGACTTTC,CASRERSGANVLTF
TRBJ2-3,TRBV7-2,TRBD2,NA,TGTGCCAGCAGCTTGATAGCGGGAGCGGGGGATACGCAGTATTTT,CASSLIAGAGDTQYF
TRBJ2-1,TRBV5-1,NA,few,TGCGCCAGCAGCTTGGAACTGTACAATGAGCAGTTCTTC,CASSLELYNEQFF
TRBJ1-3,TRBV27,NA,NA,TGTGCCAGCAGTACCCATGCGGGGTCCGGAAACACCATATATTTT,CASSTHAGSGNTIYF
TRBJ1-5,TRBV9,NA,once,TGTGCCAGCAGCCCCGGGTCTTCGGACGATCAGCCCCAGCATTTT,CASSPGSSDDQPQHF
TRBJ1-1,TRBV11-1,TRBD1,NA,TGTGCCAGCAGCTCACGGACAGGAGACACTGAAGCTTTCTTT,CASSSRTGDTEAFF
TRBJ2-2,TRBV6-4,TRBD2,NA,TGTGCCAGCAGTGACCGGGGCGGGAGTCGCACCGGGGAGCTGTTTTTT,CASSDRGGSRTGELFF
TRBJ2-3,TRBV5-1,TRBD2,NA,TGCGCCAGCAGAGAAGGGACTAGCGGACCCACAGATACGCAGTATTTT,CASREGTSGPTDTQYF
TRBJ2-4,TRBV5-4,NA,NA,TGTGCCAGCAGCCAGGACAGCGGTGACATTCAGTACTTC,CASSQDSGDIQYF
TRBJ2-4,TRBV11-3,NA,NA,TGTGCCAGCAGCTTAGTTAACTTGGGCATTCAGTACTTC,CASSLVNLGIQYF
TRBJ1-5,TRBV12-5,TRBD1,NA,TGTGCTAGTGCTCGGGACAGTCATCAGCCCCAGCATTTT,CASARDSHQPQHF
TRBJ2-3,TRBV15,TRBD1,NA,TGTGCCACCAGCAGAAACCCGACAGGGATGAGCACAGATACGCAGTATTTT,CATSRNPTGMSTDTQYF
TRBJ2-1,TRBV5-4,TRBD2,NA,TGTGCCAGCAGCTTGGAGACTCTAGCGGGAGGGCCTCTGGGCAATGAGCAGTTCTTC,CASSLETLAGGPLGNEQFF
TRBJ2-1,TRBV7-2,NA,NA,TGTGCCAGCAGCTTAGCTTCGGGAAGGACCTACAATGAGCAGTTCTTC,CASSLASGRTYNEQFF
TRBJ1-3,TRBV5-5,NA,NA,TGTGCCAGCAGCTTTTATCTTGGGGCCTCCTCTGGAAACACCATATATTTT,CASSFYLGASSGNTIYF
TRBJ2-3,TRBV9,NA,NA,TGTGCCAGCAGCGTAGGCGGGACAACCACAGATACGCAGTATTTT,CASSVGGTTTDTQYF
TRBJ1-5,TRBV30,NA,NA,TGTGCCTGGAGTTTAGGACAGTATAGCAATCAGCCCCAGCATTTT,CAWSLGQYSNQPQHF
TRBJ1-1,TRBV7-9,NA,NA,TGTGCCAGCAGCTTAATATTGGACCCGAACACTGAAGCTTTCTTT,CASSLILDPNTEAFF
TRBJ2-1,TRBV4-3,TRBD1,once,TGCGCCAGCAGCCAAGATCCGGACAGGGAATCCTACAATGAGCAGTTCTTC,CASSQDPDRESYNEQFF
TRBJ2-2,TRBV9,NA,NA,TGTGCCAGCAGCGCCAGGAACACCGGGGAGCTGTTTTTT,CASSARNTGELFF
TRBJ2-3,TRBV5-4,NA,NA,TGTGCCAGCAGTCGCGAAGGTACAGATACGCAGTATTTT,CASSREGTDTQYF
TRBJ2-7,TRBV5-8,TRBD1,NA,TGTGCCAGCAGCTTGCGACAGGGAATAGTCTACGAGCAGTACTTC,CASSLRQGIVYEQYF
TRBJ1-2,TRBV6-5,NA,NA,TGTGCCAGCAGTTACGGGCCAGGGGAGTATGGCTACACCTTC,CASSYGPGEYGYTF
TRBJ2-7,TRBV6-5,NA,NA,TGTGCCAGCAGTCGAGACTCCTACGAGCAGTACTTC,CASSRDSYEQYF
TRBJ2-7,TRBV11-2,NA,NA,TGTGCCAGCAGCCAGGGCCTGGCGGACTACGAGCAGTACTTC,CASSQGLADYEQYF
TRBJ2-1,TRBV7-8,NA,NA,TGTGCCAGCAGCGCTGTAAGTGGACAGTTAAATGAGCAGTTCTTC,CASSAVSGQLNEQFF